The present T cell receptor (beta chain) was sequenced within a study of response to subunit inactivated influenza vaccine. TCRdb analysed the RT-PCR reads with MiXCR anew, one entry per CDR3 protein. This table holds 550,000 to 800,000 distinct CDR3 sequences, approximately 14% found once. On this clonotype itself: Its antigen is not known.

With 6 bases clipped from V and 4 bases from J, the junction kept 8 bases outside the gene matches. This CDR3 comprises 15 residues. Per the germline V gene, CDR1 is DFQATT and CDR2 is SNEGSKA (reference sequence). Study-wide findings and caveats: A suggestion made by the authors is that each seasonal influenza vaccination recruits few new T cells.

The sequences come from PBMCs from blood, collected about 12 days after vaccination. The sequence derives from a man aged 50 to 59 who received an inactivated influenza vaccine. The chain is built from TRBV20-1 and TRBJ1-6, with TRBD1 identical over 8 bases. The CDR3 DNA follows: TGCAGTGCAGAAAACAGGGGGGATTATAATTCACCCCTCCACTTT. Its protein product is CSAENRGDYNSPLHF.